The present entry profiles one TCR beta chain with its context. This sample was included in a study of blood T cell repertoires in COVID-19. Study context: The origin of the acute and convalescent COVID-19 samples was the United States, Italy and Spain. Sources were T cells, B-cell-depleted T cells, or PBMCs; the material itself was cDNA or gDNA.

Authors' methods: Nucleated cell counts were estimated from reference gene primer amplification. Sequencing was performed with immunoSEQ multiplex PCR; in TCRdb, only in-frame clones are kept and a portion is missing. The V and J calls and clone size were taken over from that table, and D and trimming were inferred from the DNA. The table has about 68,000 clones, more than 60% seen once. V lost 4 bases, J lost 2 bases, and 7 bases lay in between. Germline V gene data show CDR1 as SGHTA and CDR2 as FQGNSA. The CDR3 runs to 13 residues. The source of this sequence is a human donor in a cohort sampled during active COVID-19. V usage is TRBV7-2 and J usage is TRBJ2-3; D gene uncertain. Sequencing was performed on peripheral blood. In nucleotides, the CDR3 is TGTGCCAGCAGCTCCGCGTCCACAGATACGCAGTATTTT. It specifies CASSSASTDTQYF.